Presented here are 28 T cell receptor beta chains from one specimen sequenced in a study of OX40 agonist ivuxolimab in advanced cancers. TCRdb's table, derived via immunoSEQ multiplex PCR, lists solely in-frame clones and lacks some. The repertoire holds 150,000 to 190,000 clones, with 94% as singletons. Sequencing used CD4+ or CD8+ T cells sorted from blood, obtained in a trial of the OX40 agonist ivuxolimab. The receptors were sampled from an adult with an advanced solid tumor such as melanoma, head and neck, liver or kidney cancer.

The rearrangement uses TRBV4-3 and TRBJ2-2; TRBD1 or TRBD2 may be the D gene (5 bases each). The CDR3 length is 15 residues. V was cut by 4 bases and J by 0 bases, with 9 bases left in between. Germline V CDR1 and CDR2: LGHNA, YSLEER. DNA of the CDR3: TGCGCCAGCAGCCCGGGACGGACGAACACCGGGGAGCTGTTTTTT. Translating it yields CASSPGRTNTGELFF.

This clone is a singleton in its sample. This rearrangement joins TRBV9 to TRBJ2-5; D might be TRBD2 (5 bases). Germline-derived CDR1 and CDR2 are SGDLS and YYNGEE. The CDR3 length is 14 residues. V lost 1 base, J lost 0 bases, and 7 bases lay in between. The chain's CDR3 is CASSVSGHQETQYF. The DNA for the CDR3 is TGTGCCAGCAGCGTAAGCGGTCACCAAGAGACCCAGTACTTC.

The chain has TRBV5-1 and TRBJ2-2, with no clear D. Germline V gene lookup returns CDR1 SGHRS and CDR2 YFSETQ. Trimming shortened V by 0 bases and J by 3 bases, and 15 bases separated the two germline ends. The CDR3 totals 17 residues. The DNA of the CDR3 is TGCGCCAGCAGCTTGGTTACTTTTGGTCGGTACACCGGGGAGCTGTTTTTT. Translation gives CASSLVTFGRYTGELFF.

The chain recombines TRBV6-5 with TRBJ2-5, with 8 nucleotides matching TRBD2. Trimming at V came to 7 bases and at J to 5 bases, leaving 12 bases not matched to a gene. The CDR3 consists of 15 residues. Per germline, CDR1 MNHEY and CDR2 SVGAGI. DNA for the CDR3: TGTGCCAGCAAAAATAGCGGGAACCGAGGGGAGACCCAGTACTTC. It is translated as CASKNSGNRGETQYF.

V and J are TRBV9 and TRBJ2-2; TRBD1 matches 8 bases. This CDR3 region has 15 residues. V lost 4 bases to trimming and J lost 7 bases; unmatched junction nucleotides: 9. Germline V gene sequence: CDR1 SGDLS, CDR2 YYNGEE. The CDR3 region is CASSPWTGQGGELFF. The CDR3 DNA is TGTGCCAGCAGCCCTTGGACAGGGCAGGGCGGGGAGCTGTTTTTT.

CDR3 in DNA: TGTGCCAGCACGGCAGGGGTCACTGAAGCTTTCTTT. It is translated as CASTAGVTEAFF. The V and J genes are TRBV28 and TRBJ1-1, with D perhaps matching TRBD1 (6 bases). V shed 7 bases and J shed 4 bases, with 10 bases lying between them. Germline V lookup: CDR1 MDHEN, CDR2 SYDVKM. The CDR3 runs to 12 residues. The complete variable domain, with remaining parts taken from reference TRBV28 and TRBJ1-1, reads DVKVTQSSRYLVKRTGEKVFLECVQDMDHENMFWYRQDPGLGLRLIYFSYDVKMKEKGDIPEGYSVSREKKERFSLILESASTNQTSMYLCASTAGVTEAFFGQGTRLTVV.

As DNA, the CDR3 is TGTGCCAGTAGCCCACCCCGTCGGACAGGCAACTCCTACGAGCAGTACTTC. It specifies CASSPPRRTGNSYEQYF. The chain employs TRBV19 and TRBJ2-7, with 7 bases matching TRBD1. This CDR3 spans 17 amino acids. CDR1 LNHDA and CDR2 SQIVND come from the germline V gene (reference sequence). Germline trimming cut 6 bases from V and 0 bases from J; bases unmatched to any gene: 14.

CDR3 in DNA: TGTGCCAGCAGCGTAGCAGGACTAGCGGGGAGAAACACAGATACGCAGTATTTT. Translated, it gives CASSVAGLAGRNTDTQYF. The chain is built from TRBV9 and TRBJ2-3; 12 bases are a match to TRBD2. Trimming at V came to 0 bases and at J to 2 bases, leaving 7 bases not matched to a gene. The germline V gene has CDR1 SGDLS and CDR2 YYNGEE. The CDR3 runs 18 residues.

The chain carries TRBV11-2 and TRBJ2-3; possibly TRBD2 for D (6 bases). Trimming cost V 1 base and J 3 bases, with 8 bases left between them. Germline V gives CDR1 SGHAT, CDR2 FQNNGV. This CDR3 is 14 amino acids long. CDR3 region: CASSLGAGTDTQYF. CDR3 DNA: TGTGCCAGCAGCTTAGGGGCGGGAACAGATACGCAGTATTTT. Full variable domain (missing parts from reference TRBV11-2 and TRBJ2-3): EAGVAQSPRYKIIEKRQSVAFWCNPISGHATLYWYQQILGQGPKLLIQFQNNGVVDDSQLPKDRFSAERLKGVDSTLKIQPAKLEDSAVYLCASSLGAGTDTQYFGPGTRLTVL.

The chain uses TRBV5-1 and TRBJ2-3; the match to TRBD1 covers 8 bases. This CDR3 comprises 14 residues. The trim removed 4 bases at V and 2 bases at J, leaving 3 bases unmatched. CDR1 and CDR2 (germline): SGHRS, YFSETQ. The CDR3 DNA reads TGCGCCAGCAGCCTGACAGGGGACACAGATACGCAGTATTTT. Residues: CASSLTGDTDTQYF.

The rearrangement joins TRBV6-5 to TRBJ2-3, with D hard to call. The CDR3 length is 14 residues. V was pared by 6 bases and J by 2 bases, with 12 bases between. Germline V gene sequence: CDR1 MNHEY, CDR2 SVGAGI. CDR3 sequence: CASSPSGITDTQYF. In DNA, the CDR3 is TGTGCCAGCAGCCCCTCCGGTATCACAGATACGCAGTATTTT.

J is TRBJ1-2 and V is TRBV11-2, with 11 bases identical to TRBD1. After removal of 3 bases from V and 4 bases from J, the junction contained 1 base not matched to a gene. The CDR3 extends over 14 amino acids. Germline values: CDR1 SGHAT, CDR2 FQNNGV. The CDR3 spells CASSLDRGLYGYTF. The CDR3 region has the DNA TGTGCCAGCAGCTTGGACAGGGGGCTCTATGGCTACACCTTC.

This chain links TRBV23-1 with TRBJ1-1; D remains ambiguous. TRBV23-1 is annotated as an ORF whose role is uncertain. V was shortened by 4 bases and J by 0 bases, with 9 bases between the two germline ends. The CDR3 has 14 amino acids. Here the CDR3 DNA reads TGCGCCAGCAGTCTTCCGGTGATGAACACTGAAGCTTTCTTT. As protein: CASSLPVMNTEAFF.

This chain joins TRBV30 and TRBJ2-1; TRBD2 agrees at 7 bases. Trimming took 4 bases from V and 3 from J; bases not matched to a gene: 6. CDR3 length: 14 residues. The germline V gene has CDR1 GTSNPN and CDR2 SVGIG (reference sequence). The CDR3 sequence is CAWTPAGHYNEQFF. Here the CDR3 DNA reads TGTGCCTGGACTCCAGCGGGGCACTACAATGAGCAGTTCTTC.

The rearrangement joins TRBV13 to TRBJ2-5, with 8 nucleotides matching TRBD1. CDR1 is PRHDT, CDR2 FYEKMQ, per germline (reference sequence). The CDR3 runs to 12 residues. The ends lost 5 bases at V and 8 bases at J; junction bases unmatched: 4. CDR3: CASSVQGGTQYF. Here the CDR3 DNA reads TGTGCCAGCAGCGTACAGGGGGGAACCCAGTACTTC. The complete variable domain, with remaining parts taken from reference TRBV13 and TRBJ2-5, reads AAGVIQSPRHLIKEKRETATLKCYPIPRHDTVYWYQQGPGQDPQFLISFYEKMQSDKGSIPDRFSAQQFSDYHSELNMSSLELGDSALYFCASSVQGGTQYFGPGTRLLVL.

V usage is TRBV5-1 and J usage is TRBJ1-1; D possibly corresponds to TRBD1 (6 bases). Germline loops: CDR1 SGHRS, CDR2 YFSETQ. The CDR3 extends over 14 amino acids. Trimming removed 5 bases from V and 1 base from J, with 12 bases in between. CDR3 sequence (DNA): TGCGCCAGCAGGAGACAGGCCTCGAACACTGAAGCTTTCTTT. Its translation is CASRRQASNTEAFF.

The genes are TRBV7-9 and TRBJ2-7, with 7 positions matching TRBD1. The V gene end was trimmed by 6 bases and the J gene end by 9 bases; junction bases not matched to a gene: 11. The CDR3 is 13 residues long. Germline V gene sequence: CDR1 SEHNR, CDR2 FQNEAQ (reference sequence). The CDR3 sequence is CASRRTGWDGQYF. In nucleotides, the CDR3 is TGTGCCAGCAGACGGACAGGTTGGGATGGGCAGTACTTC.

The rearrangement links TRBV7-8 to TRBJ1-5; tentative D call: TRBD1 (6 bases). The ends were cut back, 1 base at V and 2 bases at J, with 12 bases in the middle. Germline assignment: CDR1 SGHVS and CDR2 FQNEAQ. This CDR3 is 16 amino acids long. In DNA form, the CDR3 reads TGTGCCAGCAGCTTAGTTTGGACAGCTGGCAATCAGCCCCAGCATTTT. It specifies CASSLVWTAGNQPQHF.

V and J are TRBV7-2 and TRBJ1-2; 11 positions match TRBD1. The germline V gene encodes CDR1 SGHTA and CDR2 FQGNSA. This CDR3 comprises 16 residues. Unmatched junction bases numbered 13, after V lost 5 bases and J lost 8 bases. CDR3 in DNA: TGTGCCAGCAGCCCCGGCGGGACAGGGGGTTCGGAGGGCTACACCTTC. Translation: CASSPGGTGGSEGYTF.

The V and J genes are TRBV6-1 and TRBJ1-3; D unresolved. The CDR3 spans 14 residues. Germline CDR1 and CDR2: MNHNS and SASEGT. The V end lost 4 bases, the J end lost 0 bases, and 7 bases lay between the germline ends. CDR3 sequence: CASSGQNSGNTIYF. The CDR3 nucleotides read TGTGCCAGCAGTGGGCAGAACTCTGGAAACACCATATATTTT.

J is TRBJ1-6 and V is TRBV5-5; tentatively, D is TRBD1 (5 bases). The CDR3 loop spans 17 amino acids. Trimming pared 3 bases from V and 2 bases from J, leaving 15 bases between. Germline CDR1 and CDR2: SGHKS and YYEKEE (reference sequence). The chain's CDR3 is CASSSTSGLPYNSPLHF. The CDR3 coding sequence is TGTGCCAGCAGCTCCACGTCAGGGCTTCCCTATAATTCACCCCTCCACTTT.

The chain combines TRBV27 with TRBJ2-6, with D unclear. V was trimmed by 6 bases and J by 0 bases, leaving 18 bases between them. Germline lookup yields CDR1 MNHEY and CDR2 SMNVEV (reference sequence). This CDR3 contains 18 residues. CDR3: CASRNWPQYSSGANVLTF. The CDR3 bases are TGTGCCAGCAGAAACTGGCCGCAGTACAGCTCTGGGGCCAACGTCCTGACTTTC.

The V and J genes are TRBV2 and TRBJ1-3, with 7 bases identical to TRBD1. The CDR3 consists of 16 residues. Germline V CDR1 and CDR2: SNHLY, FYNNEI. V trimming: 7 bases; J trimming: 0 bases; junction bases outside the gene matches: 9. CDR3 residues: CASTAQGRISGNTIYF. CDR3 DNA: TGTGCCAGCACCGCACAGGGGAGGATCTCTGGAAACACCATATATTTT.

The chain couples TRBV4-3 to TRBJ2-7; TRBD1 aligns across 8 bases. The V gene end was trimmed by 2 bases and the J gene end by 0 bases; junction bases not matched to a gene: 3. Germline V gene lookup returns CDR1 LGHNA and CDR2 YSLEER. The CDR3 extends over 15 amino acids. The CDR3 protein is CASSQLDRDSYEQYF. DNA of the CDR3: TGCGCCAGCAGCCAACTGGACAGGGACTCCTACGAGCAGTACTTC.

The chain combines TRBV5-1 with TRBJ2-1; 9 nucleotides agree with TRBD2. CDR3 length equals 14 residues. The germline CDR1 and CDR2 sequences are SGHRS and YFSETQ. V lost 2 bases and J lost 8; bases outside the gene matches: 5. CDR3 in amino acids: CASSLAGGGDEQFF. The CDR3 bases are TGCGCCAGCAGCTTAGCGGGGGGCGGGGATGAGCAGTTCTTC.

The chain carries TRBV5-4 and TRBJ1-1; unclear D gene. The CDR3 length is 13 residues. V was shortened by 4 bases and J by 3 bases, with 10 bases between the two germline ends. Germline V CDR1 and CDR2: SGHNT, YYREEE (reference sequence). CDR3 amino acids: CASSGPGDTEAFF. CDR3 bases: TGTGCCAGCAGCGGCCCTGGGGACACTGAAGCTTTCTTT.

The chain joins TRBV15 to TRBJ2-1; 8 positions agree with TRBD2. The CDR3 sequence is 14 residues long. The J segment lost 3 bases and the V segment lost 8 bases, leaving 6 bases of the junction unmatched. The germline CDR1 and CDR2 sequences are LNHNV and YYDKDF (reference sequence). Here the CDR3 reads CATRGGDIYNEQFF. In nucleotides, the CDR3 is TGTGCCACCCGGGGGGGGGATATCTACAATGAGCAGTTCTTC.

This chain joins TRBV10-3 and TRBJ1-2, with 8 positions matching TRBD1. The CDR3 has 16 amino acids. The germline gives CDR1 ENHRY, CDR2 SYGVKD. V shed 8 bases and J 3 bases; nucleotides not matched to a gene: 14. The CDR3 here is CAIGSGGQGMDYGYTF. The CDR3 bases are TGTGCCATCGGCTCAGGTGGACAGGGAATGGACTATGGCTACACCTTC.